What follows is one T cell receptor (beta chain) and its context. The sample holds one count of this clone. The antigen it recognizes is unknown. No base-level quality is on record; no much larger clone is a single base apart. This sample was taken from a study of shared clonotypes between healthy human individuals (TCRdb year 2020). Context from the whole study: The cohort included three men and a couple of women between 18 and 49 years of age. Leukapheresis yielded between about 0.85 and 10 billion PBMCs per donor. To estimate repertoire size and how much clonotype sharing occurs between individuals, the study deeply sequenced the blood TCR repertoires of roughly 5 healthy adults. Different laboratories and diverse techniques were used to prepare libraries and sequence TCR repertoires, to increase sequencing depth and limit assay-specific biases. Per donor, three plates each were used for CD4 naive and CD4 memory, two for CD8 naive, and one for CD8 memory. Findings and caveats that apply to the study as a whole: Sampling was limited to blood, and TCR repertoires in tissue likely differ from TCR repertoires in blood. About 5% of naive CD4, around 3.6% of naive CD8, 2.3% of memory CD4, and 0.4% of memory CD8 clonotypes were shared across four donors. Incomplete sequencing was indicated by rarefaction of sorted-subset datasets, despite the large sequencing depth. Larger estimated clonotype richness was generally found for naive subsets than for memory subsets. Clonotypes shared by all four sorted-subset donors showed higher generation probabilities than non-shared clonotypes. Pairwise subsampling indicated that sequencing depth was expected to affect the degree of clonotype sharing among donors. Because the study included a small number of donors, the genetic and exposure-history diversity represented was limited.

CDR1 and CDR2 (SGHRS, YFSETQ) derive from the germline V gene. V and J lose 4 bases and 1 base, and a span of 13 bases separates them. The CDR3 numbers 15 residues from cysteine through phenylalanine. Of all the DNA, just the CDR3 is kept, 45 bases in frame from base 1. TCR CDR3 regions were amplified from genomic DNA by multiplex PCR using the deep immunoSEQ assay. Extracted genomic DNA from each cell subset was spread evenly across all wells of several immunoSEQ 96-well plates, with each plate serving as a replicate. For sorted subsets, each replicate PCR was loaded with approximately 200 ng genomic DNA, equivalent to about 30,000 T cell genomes. Purified libraries were quantified with a Qubit 3.0 fluorometer, sized on a Bioanalyzer 2100, and re-quantified with the KAPA Library Quantification kit. Every immunoSEQ 96-well plate was sequenced on a dedicated single-read 150-cycle Illumina NextSeq 550 flow cell. On the study's bioinformatics: Because the immunoSEQ output held only junctional sequences and lacked quality scores, the filtering could not match the filtering applied to full-length reads. Sequences were annotated with PyIR, a Python wrapper for IgBLAST v1.9, using IMGT germline references to assign V/J genes and CDR3. Reads were removed for weak V/J assignments (E-value above 1e-6), missing CDR3, stop codons, out-of-frame junctions, or ambiguous translated residues. A V3J clonotype was defined by an identical inferred V gene, J gene, and CDR3 amino acid sequence. Percentage overlap between repertoires was calculated by dividing the number of shared unique clonotypes by the size of the smaller repertoire. Three approaches were used to assess repertoire richness: RTK rarefaction, the Chao1 estimator, and Recon v2.1 estimates of unobserved clonotypes. OLGA was used to compute generation probabilities for all TCRbeta clonotypes that the gDNA method yielded from a handful of donors. TCRdb's version of the immuneACCESS table is confined to in-frame rearrangements and falls short of the full clone set. An unresolved V gene accounts for under half of the shortfall where checked; the remainder is of unknown origin. That table is the source of V, J and clone size, and D and trimming were worked out from the DNA. The sample records under 200,000 clones, just under 95% of which are singletons. Approximately 0.07% of the sample belongs to the ten largest clones.

Donors were healthy HIV-negative adults with no recently reported acute infections or vaccinations. Every donor was a Caucasian adult residing in Nashville, Tennessee, USA. CD4+ T cells were enriched by magnetic negative selection; naive cells were then positively selected on CD45RA, and the negative fraction formed the memory subset. After blood collection by leukapheresis, PBMCs were isolated using Ficoll-Histopaque density gradient centrifugation and then cryopreserved in the vapor phase of liquid nitrogen. Analytical flow cytometry was used to check the purity and quantity of each magnetically sorted T cell population. From each sorted fraction, genomic DNA was isolated and quantified by UV absorbance on a Nanodrop 2000c.

The chain is encoded by TRBV5-1 joined to TRBJ2-3; the D region possibly corresponds to TRBD2 (5 bases align). The sequenced sample was naive CD4+ T cells sorted from blood. Per the publication, the cell subset or site label means: CD45RA+ positively selected. The TCR was taken from a woman aged 30 to 39 in good health. The CDR3 has the sequence CASSVGNVGTDTQYF. The DNA reads TGCGCCAGCAGCGTCGGGAATGTGGGCACAGATACGCAGTATTTT.